These 22 T cell receptor beta chains share one sample of origin, sequenced in a study of blood T cells in healthy people across ages. Together with a sample-barcoded 5' primer, a J-beta primer mix was included in a second PCR lasting roughly 6 to 12 cycles. TCRdb passed the 5' RACE reads through MiXCR, listing each CDR3 protein once. The table shows around 1.5 million distinct CDR3 sequences, with almost 35% occurring only once. Input material: blood. These receptors were obtained from a woman aged 30 to 39 in good health.

This clonotype was observed a few times. V and J are TRBV12-3 or TRBV12-4 and TRBJ2-4; 7 bases map to TRBD1. CDR3 length: 14 residues. V shed 5 bases, J shed 6 bases, and the junction held 7 bases outside the gene matches. The CDR3, as DNA: TGTGCCAGCAGTCCAGGGGGAAGCAGAAACATTCAGTACTTC. Translated: CASSPGGSRNIQYF.

In this sample, this clonotype turned up many times. This rearrangement joins TRBV7-2 to TRBJ2-7; the D gene is possibly TRBD2 (6 bases). Per germline, CDR1 SGHTA and CDR2 FQGNSA. With 1 base removed from V and 0 bases from J, the gap between germline ends came to 10 bases. This CDR3 comprises 15 residues. The CDR3 nucleotides are TGTGCCAGCAGCTTAGTCCAGACTAGCTCCTACGAGCAGTACTTC. Its translation is CASSLVQTSSYEQYF.

The chain uses TRBV29-1 and TRBJ2-3; TRBD2 matches 8 bases. V dropped 5 bases and J dropped 6; count of bases not matched to a gene: 7. From germline, CDR1 is SQVTM and CDR2 ANQGSEA. This CDR3 contains 13 residues. The CDR3 DNA reads TGCAGCGTTAGTGGCGGGAGGTGGGATACGCAGTATTTT. It specifies CSVSGGRWDTQYF.

The chain recombines TRBV6-1 with TRBJ2-5, with TRBD2 matching over 9 bases. J was trimmed by 7 bases and V by 4 bases; bases with no gene match: 13. Germline CDR1 and CDR2: MNHNS and SASEGT. CDR3 length: 16 amino acids. The CDR3 is CASSALPTSGRVTQYF. In DNA form, the CDR3 reads TGTGCCAGCAGTGCCCTCCCGACTAGCGGACGCGTGACCCAGTACTTC.

This clonotype was seen only a few times. The CDR3 DNA reads as TGTGCCACCAGTGATCCGGGACTAGCGGGGGGGTTTCAAGAGACCCAGTACTTC. This encodes CATSDPGLAGGFQETQYF. This rearrangement joins TRBV24-1 to TRBJ2-5; the match to TRBD2 covers 16 bases. Germline values: CDR1 KGHDR, CDR2 SFDVKD. V lost 3 bases to trimming and J lost 2 bases; unmatched junction nucleotides: 5. The CDR3 totals 18 residues.

In the case of this clonotype: One end of the junction varies from germline; a read error may be responsible. The J gene is TRBJ1-5, the V gene TRBV29-1, with D uncertain. CDR1 and CDR2 (germline): SQVTM, ANQGSEA. The CDR3 runs to 13 residues. The CDR3 sequence is CSVESGSNQSQHF. DNA of the CDR3: TGCAGCGTTGAGTCGGGGAGCAATCAGTCCCAGCATTTT. The full variable domain, completed using reference TRBV29-1 and TRBJ1-5, is SAVISQKPSRDICQRGTSLTIQCQVDSQVTMMFWYRQQPGQSLTLIATANQGSEATYESGFVIDKFPISRPNLTFSTLTVSNMSPEDSSIYLCSVESGSNQSQHFGDGTRLSIL.

The chain is built from TRBV18 and TRBJ2-4; 9 bases are shared with TRBD2. The V segment lost 3 bases and the J segment 0 bases; nucleotides outside the gene matches: 3. The germline V gene encodes CDR1 KGHSH and CDR2 LQKENI. CDR3 length: 16 residues. As DNA, the CDR3 is TGTGCCAGCTCACCCTTAGCGGGAGTAGCCAAAAACATTCAGTACTTC. It is translated as CASSPLAGVAKNIQYF.

The V call is TRBV20-1, the J call TRBJ2-1, with D perhaps given as TRBD1 or TRBD2 (5 bases each). Germline values: CDR1 DFQATT, CDR2 SNEGSKA (reference sequence). V was cut by 2 bases and J by 8 bases, with 22 bases left in between. This CDR3 is 16 amino acids long. The CDR3 region has the DNA TGCAGTGCTAGACCAATCCGGGACCCGCTGGTCGATGAGCAGTTCTTC. Its translation is CSARPIRDPLVDEQFF.

This clonotype was observed a few times. The V call is TRBV2, the J call TRBJ2-2, with 8 bases matching TRBD2. The CDR3 length is 15 residues. J gave up 0 bases and V 6 bases, and 3 bases lay outside the gene matches. Looked up from germline, CDR1 is SNHLY and CDR2 is FYNNEI. CDR3 residues: CASRAGLANTGELFF. Here the CDR3 DNA reads TGTGCCAGCAGGGCGGGACTAGCGAACACCGGGGAGCTGTTTTTT. The complete variable domain, with remaining parts taken from reference TRBV2 and TRBJ2-2, reads EPEVTQTPSHQVTQMGQEVILRCVPISNHLYFYWYRQILGQKVEFLVSFYNNEISEKSEIFDDQFSVERPDGSNFTLKIRSTKLEDSAMYFCASRAGLANTGELFFGEGSRLTVL.

The chain is built from TRBV6-5 and TRBJ1-1; 9 bases line up with TRBD1. CDR1 is MNHEY and CDR2 is SVGAGI in the germline V gene. V gave up 7 bases and J gave up 9 bases; unmatched junction bases: 6. The CDR3 sequence is 12 residues long. This chain's CDR3 is CASKRGTGKAFF. The CDR3 DNA reads TGTGCCAGCAAGCGAGGGACAGGGAAAGCTTTCTTT.

The gene calls are TRBV11-2 and TRBJ1-4; a possible D gene is TRBD1 (5 bases). With 1 base removed from V and 12 bases from J, the gap between germline ends came to 15 bases. The germline V gene encodes CDR1 SGHAT and CDR2 FQNNGV. The CDR3 contains 14 residues. CDR3 sequence: CASSLGGRANQLFF. DNA of the CDR3: TGTGCCAGCAGCTTAGGGGGACGGGCCAACCAACTGTTTTTT.

The rearrangement uses TRBV7-9 and TRBJ1-3, with D tentatively TRBD1 (6 bases). The CDR3 extends over 12 amino acids. CDR1 and CDR2 (germline): SEHNR, FQNEAQ (reference sequence). Trimming shortened V by 10 bases and J by 2 bases, and 9 bases separated the two germline ends. CDR3 amino acids: CATRQAGNTIYF. For the CDR3, the DNA is TGTGCCACCCGACAGGCTGGAAACACCATATATTTT.

The gene calls are TRBV9 and TRBJ2-7, with 14 positions matching TRBD2. V shed 7 bases and J 7 bases; nucleotides not matched to a gene: 10. Looked up from germline, CDR1 is SGDLS and CDR2 is YYNGEE. The CDR3 spans 15 residues. In DNA, the CDR3 is TGTGCCAGCGGGACTAGCGGGAGTCGTGTGGAGGAGCAGTACTTC. Translated, it gives CASGTSGSRVEEQYF.

This clonotype was picked up a small number of times. The genes are TRBV12-3 or TRBV12-4 and TRBJ1-1; D possibly corresponds to TRBD1 (5 bases). There are 11 residues in the CDR3. Trimming removed 6 bases from V and 10 bases from J, with 12 bases in between. CDR3 loop: CASRRPGSAFF. The CDR3 region has the DNA TGTGCCAGCAGGCGACCAGGGTCAGCTTTCTTT.

This clonotype was seen only a few times. Compared with germline, one end of the junction differs, possibly owing to a read error. The chain carries TRBV27 and TRBJ2-6, with D unclear. The CDR3 totals 13 residues. Germline V gene sequence: CDR1 MNHEY, CDR2 SMNVEV (reference sequence). The CDR3: CASSYTGTNVLTF. For the CDR3, the DNA is TGTGCCAGCAGTTATACTGGGACCAACGTCCTGACTTTC.

This clonotype was seen more than once but under ten times. The V call is TRBV6-6, the J call TRBJ2-7; tentative D call: TRBD2 (6 bases). CDR3 length equals 15 residues. Trimming took off 7 bases at V and 7 bases at J, with 23 bases between the two ends. Germline assignment: CDR1 MNHNY and CDR2 SVGAGI (reference sequence). The CDR3 is CASTFGAGSGGEQYF. CDR3 DNA: TGTGCCAGCACCTTCGGCGCGGGGAGTGGTGGGGAGCAGTACTTC.

The rearrangement links TRBV7-2 to TRBJ1-2; TRBD1 matches 9 bases. CDR3 length: 15 residues. With V trimmed by 3 bases and J by 5 bases, 7 bases remained unmatched. CDR1 is SGHTA, CDR2 FQGNSA, per germline. Here the CDR3 DNA reads TGTGCCAGCAGCTTCGGACAGGGGAGTAGATATGGCTACACCTTC. Amino acid sequence: CASSFGQGSRYGYTF.

This clonotype was seen only a few times. Mismatch with germline at one junction end may stem from a read error. The chain recombines TRBV29-1 with TRBJ1-2; D is uncertain. Germline V gene data show CDR1 as SQVTM and CDR2 as ANQGSEA. The CDR3 totals 13 residues. CDR3 protein: CNVEGVRTHGYTF. The CDR3 coding sequence is TGCAACGTTGAAGGTGTTCGAACCCATGGCTACACCTTC.

The gene calls are TRBV20-1 and TRBJ2-7, with TRBD1 identical over 8 bases. Germline loops: CDR1 DFQATT, CDR2 SNEGSKA (reference sequence). The CDR3 spans 13 residues. The trim removed 6 bases at V and 2 bases at J, leaving 6 bases unmatched. CDR3 residues: CSASDREAYEQYF. The DNA of the CDR3 is TGCAGTGCCTCGGACAGGGAAGCCTACGAGCAGTACTTC.

This clonotype turned up a few times. The gene calls are TRBV4-1 and TRBJ2-7, with TRBD1 identical over 9 bases. The V gene's germline CDR1 is MGHRA and CDR2 YSYEKL. Trimming cost V 4 bases and J 3 bases; bases outside gene matches: 7. This CDR3 spans 15 amino acids. CDR3 in DNA: TGCGCCAGCAGCCGGGAGACAGGGGGAGACTACGAGCAGTACTTC. Translated, it gives CASSRETGGDYEQYF.

Only a few counts were recorded for this clonotype. V usage is TRBV12-3 or TRBV12-4 and J usage is TRBJ1-1; D possibly corresponds to TRBD1 (5 bases). The CDR3 consists of 16 residues. The V and J ends lost 3 bases and 4 bases respectively, with 18 bases between them. The CDR3 coding sequence is TGTGCCAGCAGTTTCCGGTCTGGGGGGTCGACCACTGAAGCTTTCTTT. This translates into CASSFRSGGSTTEAFF.

This clonotype was detected many times. This sequence joins TRBV5-1 and TRBJ2-7; 9 bases are shared with TRBD2. V trimming: 0 bases; J trimming: 4 bases; junction bases outside the gene matches: 8. Looked up from germline, CDR1 is SGHRS and CDR2 is YFSETQ. The CDR3 is 16 amino acids. The CDR3 is CASSLAGLAGRYEQYF. CDR3 in DNA: TGCGCCAGCAGCTTGGCCGGGCTAGCGGGGCGGTACGAGCAGTACTTC. Based on the CDR3 plus reference TRBV5-1 and TRBJ2-7, the full variable domain is KAGVTQTPRYLIKTRGQQVTLSCSPISGHRSVSWYQQTPGQGLQFLFEYFSETQRNKGNFPGRFSGRQFSNSRSEMNVSTLELGDSALYLCASSLAGLAGRYEQYFGPGTRLTVT.